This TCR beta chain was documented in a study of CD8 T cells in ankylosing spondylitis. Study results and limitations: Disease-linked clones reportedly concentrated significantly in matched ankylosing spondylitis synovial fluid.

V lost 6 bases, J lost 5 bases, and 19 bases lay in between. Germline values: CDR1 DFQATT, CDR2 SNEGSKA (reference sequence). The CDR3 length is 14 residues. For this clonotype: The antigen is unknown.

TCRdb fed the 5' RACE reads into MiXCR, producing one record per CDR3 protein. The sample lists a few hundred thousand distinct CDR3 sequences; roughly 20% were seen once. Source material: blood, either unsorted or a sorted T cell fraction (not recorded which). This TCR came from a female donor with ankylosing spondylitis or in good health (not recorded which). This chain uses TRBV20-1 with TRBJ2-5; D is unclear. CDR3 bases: TGCAGTGCCCACGGAGTAGGACCCCCGGAGACCCAGTACTTC. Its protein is CSAHGVGPPETQYF.